This is a list of T cell receptor beta chains from one sample in a study of OX40 agonist ivuxolimab in advanced cancers. TCRdb's copy holds only in-frame clones and misses some; the assay was immunoSEQ multiplex PCR. The sample records about 80,000 clones, around 93% being singletons. Specimen: CD4+ or CD8+ T cells sorted from blood, collected in a trial of the OX40 agonist ivuxolimab. The source of these receptors is an adult with an advanced solid tumor such as melanoma, head and neck, liver or kidney cancer. CDR3s include the opening cysteine and the closing phenylalanine or tryptophan. A D gene is named only where the DNA matches it firmly. Size is stated for part of the rows, as once, few or many counts, or as a class when the clone is expanded.

J gene,D gene,clone size,V gene,CDR3 DNA,CDR3 protein
TRBJ2-7,TRBD2,.,TRBV10-3,TGTGCCATCAGTGGCGGGGGACTAGCGGGAGGTAATGGATACGAGCAGTACTTC,CAISGGGLAGGNGYEQYF
TRBJ2-5,.,.,TRBV5-1,TGCGCCAGCAGCTCCGCGGAGACCCAGTACTTC,CASSSAETQYF
TRBJ1-5,TRBD1,.,TRBV28,TGTGCCAGCAGATATGGACAGGTTCATAGGGCCCAGCATTTT,CASRYGQVHRAQHF
TRBJ2-5,TRBD1,.,TRBV18,TGTGCCAGCTCACCACTACCGACAGGGGGATGGGAGACCCAGTACTTC,CASSPLPTGGWETQYF
TRBJ2-5,.,.,TRBV5-1,TGCGCCAGCAGCTTGACTGGTCATGGGGAGACCCAGTACTTC,CASSLTGHGETQYF
TRBJ1-5,.,.,TRBV5-1,TGCGCCAGCAGCCAGGGTGGGCAGAGCAATCAGCCCCAGCATTTT,CASSQGGQSNQPQHF
TRBJ2-3,.,.,TRBV2,TGTGCCAGCGGAATGGTGACAGATACGCAGTATTTT,CASGMVTDTQYF
TRBJ2-1,.,.,TRBV11-2,TGTGCCAGCAGCTTAGTTGTCCGGAGTAGGTTAGGTGTTGAGCAGTTCTTC,CASSLVVRSRLGVEQFF
TRBJ1-1,.,.,TRBV6-1,TGTGCCAGCAGTGAAGAGGGGCGCGCCGGAAACACTGAAGCTTTCTTT,CASSEEGRAGNTEAFF
TRBJ2-3,.,.,TRBV30,TGTGCCTGGAGTGCGGTGGGAACGGGAGATACGCAGTATTTT,CAWSAVGTGDTQYF
TRBJ2-1,.,.,TRBV13,TGTGCCAGCAGCCCGCTCTCGGGTCATGAGCAGTTCTTC,CASSPLSGHEQFF
TRBJ1-1,.,.,TRBV6-5,TGTGCCAGCAGTGGGACCACCGGTACTGAAGCTTTCTTT,CASSGTTGTEAFF
TRBJ2-7,.,.,TRBV5-1,TGCGCCAGCAGCTTGGATTCCGGCTTGGTCAACTACGAGCAGTACTTC,CASSLDSGLVNYEQYF
TRBJ1-4,TRBD1,.,TRBV5-3,TGTGCCAGAAGCAGGACAGGGGGTTATGAAAAACTGTTTTTT,CARSRTGGYEKLFF
TRBJ2-1,.,.,TRBV2,TGTGCCAGCGACCGGTTCTCCTACAATGAGCAGTTCTTC,CASDRFSYNEQFF
TRBJ2-7,.,.,TRBV7-8,TGTGCCAGCAGACTGAGGACAGATTCCTACGAGCAGTACTTC,CASRLRTDSYEQYF
TRBJ2-5,TRBD2,.,TRBV25-1,TGTGCCAGCAGTGAATATCAGGCGGCGGGGGGGAAGGAGACCCAGTACTTC,CASSEYQAAGGKETQYF
TRBJ2-5,.,few,TRBV5-1,TGCGCCAGCAGCCACAGAGGAGAGAAAGAGACCCAGTACTTC,CASSHRGEKETQYF
TRBJ2-7,.,.,TRBV28,TGTGCCAGCAGCCAAACAACTGCTGGAACCTACGAGCAGTACTTC,CASSQTTAGTYEQYF
TRBJ2-1,TRBD2,.,TRBV19,TGTGCCAGTAGTATAGATTGGGGACTAGCGAATGAGCAGTTCTTC,CASSIDWGLANEQFF
TRBJ2-7,TRBD2,once,TRBV7-2,TGTGCCAGCAGCGAAGGAGCGGGAGGGGTCTACGAGCAGTACTTC,CASSEGAGGVYEQYF
TRBJ1-1,TRBD1,.,TRBV5-4,TGTGCCAGCAGCACGGTTGGACAGGGGGAAACTGAAGCTTTCTTT,CASSTVGQGETEAFF
TRBJ2-3,TRBD1,.,TRBV19,TGTGCCAGTAGACCCGGACAGGGCGAATCAGATACGCAGTATTTT,CASRPGQGESDTQYF
TRBJ2-7,.,.,TRBV28,TGTGCCAGCAGTAAACCCACGCATAGCTCCTACGAGCAGTACTTC,CASSKPTHSSYEQYF
TRBJ2-1,TRBD2,.,TRBV27,TGTGCCAGCAGTTTAGCGATAGCGGGAGTAGGTCAGTTCTTC,CASSLAIAGVGQFF